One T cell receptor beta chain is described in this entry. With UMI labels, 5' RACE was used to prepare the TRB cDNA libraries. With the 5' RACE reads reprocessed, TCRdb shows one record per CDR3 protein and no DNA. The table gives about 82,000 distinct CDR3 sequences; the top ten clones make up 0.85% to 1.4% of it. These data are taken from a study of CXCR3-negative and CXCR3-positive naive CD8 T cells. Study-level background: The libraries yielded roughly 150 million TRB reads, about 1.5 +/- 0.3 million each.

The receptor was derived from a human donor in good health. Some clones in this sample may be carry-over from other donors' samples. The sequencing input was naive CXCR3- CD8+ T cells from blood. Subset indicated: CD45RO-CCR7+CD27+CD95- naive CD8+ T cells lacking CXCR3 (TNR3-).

The CDR3 sequence: CASSSKLTSGRRNEQFF. The chain carries TRBV7-6 and TRBJ2-1; TCRdb proposes TRBD2, but this gene call is untestable without DNA. The CDR3 is 17 amino acids. CDR1 SGHVS and CDR2 FNYEAQ come from the germline V gene. Supplemented by reference TRBV7-6 and TRBJ2-1, the full variable domain reads GAGVSQSPRYKVTKRGQDVALRCDPISGHVSLYWYRQALGQGPEFLTYFNYEAQQDKSGLPNDRFSAERPEGSISTLTIQRTEQRDSAMYRCASSSKLTSGRRNEQFFGPGTRLTVL.